Listed here is a single T cell receptor beta chain. The antigen this receptor binds is unknown. Base qualities are not provided; no much larger clone lies one nucleotide away. Library preparation was by the immunoSEQ multiplex PCR assay. A mixture of 60 forward primers for TCR Vbeta segments and 13 reverse primers for TCR Jbeta segments was used in the multiplex PCR. A multiplex PCR assay on genomic DNA amplified the CDR3 region of rearranged TCR beta genes. Amplified TCR beta libraries were sequenced as 87-base-pair reads on the Illumina HiSeq System. The source study handled its data this way. A later analysis counted some 80 million unique TCR beta chains across the roughly 700 repertoires, and around 12 million of these chains were shared by at least two donors. Raw reads were error-corrected and collapsed into unique sequences with a nearest-neighbor algorithm that merged closely related sequences to remove PCR and sequencing errors. To assign V, D and J gene segments, CDR3 sequences were aligned to IMGT reference sequences. For a sequence to be retained, at least a six-nucleotide match to both a V gene segment and a J gene segment was required. Rearrangements were called productive when the CDR3 lacked stop codons and stayed in frame with V and J; all others were non-productive. Following IMGT convention, CDR3 was defined as the stretch from the second conserved V-encoded cysteine up to the conserved J-encoded phenylalanine. The earlier analysis of some 540 of the donors excluded any sequence lacking an unambiguous match to a single V gene segment. An earlier analysis of fewer than 650 of the donors classified V segments as functional when productive rearrangements were above 56.7% and as segregating when the standard deviation between donors was above 5%. A statistical classification framework was built to diagnose cytomegalovirus status from the catalog of TCR beta chain sequences. In a later analysis, V and J genes were assigned by comparing TCR nucleotide sequences against IMGT/GENE-DB human TR gene sequences. In a later analysis, CDR3 sequences and most-parsimonious VDJ recombination scenarios were assigned using the TCRdist pipeline. In a later analysis, each TCR beta chain was defined by its CDR3 amino acid sequence together with its V-gene family, and reads without a unique V-gene family were excluded. To address suspected cross-contamination and a sequencing artifact, a later analysis removed 450 to 700 highly shared, low-generation-probability nucleotide sequences. For each public chain, a later analysis derived a clonal expansion index from normalized ranks of inferred template counts within each repertoire. Generation probabilities in a later analysis came from a VDJ recombination model fitted to out-of-frame rearrangements, and those results were checked against IGoR. A later analysis scored TCR-TCR, TCR-HLA and TCR-CMV co-occurrence with hypergeometric tests, applying a repertoire-size bias correction to TCR pairs. To estimate false discovery rates, a later analysis permuted the HLA or CMV assignments 20 times. In a later analysis, co-occurring TCRs were grouped using DBSCAN, with TCRdist sequence similarity added in when clustering inside HLA-allele-positive subsets. Repertoires with fewer than 30,000 or more than 120,000 public chains were left out of co-occurrence clustering, as were a handful of repertoires with anomalous nucleotide sharing. This is the immuneACCESS table as TCRdb keeps it, with only in-frame sequences that have V and J called. A part of the clones is gone; compared with another copy, unresolved V genes explain less than half, and the rest is unexplained. Clone size and the V and J calls come from that table; the DNA yielded D and trimming. This sample gives about 160,000 clones in total; about 73% of them show up just once. Of the sample, just over 3% is held by the ten largest clones.

This specimen belongs to a study of cytomegalovirus exposure and HLA in healthy donors (dated by TCRdb to about 2017). Context from the whole study: An earlier analysis of some 600 of the donors reported 276 Gb of sequence data and 95 million to 140 million unique TCR beta sequences obtained from around 190 million T cells. About 280 gigabases of sequencing data and 70 million to 85 million unique TCR sequences were included in an early release covering 550 to 650 HLA-typed donors. Of the roughly 400 genotyped donors, about 80% fell in the genetic ancestry cluster associated with self-reported Caucasian donors. The study was designed to test whether signatures of past pathogen exposure could be identified by cataloging public T cell receptors. Using immunosequencing, the study profiled T cell repertoires from 666 subjects and related those repertoires to cytomegalovirus serostatus. Besides the first cohort of hundreds of subjects, a separate validation cohort made up of some 110 different subjects was used. To predict cytomegalovirus infection status, the study combined high-throughput TCR immunosequencing, statistical association of individual TCRs with disease status, and machine learning. A later analysis re-examined previously published TCR beta repertoires from about 700 donors and added high-resolution HLA genotyping to investigate patterns of TCR occurrence. In the later analysis, no new phenotypic data were used to find candidate immune exposures; instead, reliance was placed on TCR beta sequences and their occurrence across donors. To decide whether each TCR beta V gene segment behaved as functional or pseudogenic, an earlier analysis of some 580 of the donors relied on high-throughput TCR beta sequencing. Donor age, sex, ethnicity and CMV serostatus were compiled together with the repertoire data. In a later genetic analysis, genome-wide SNP genotypes for about three fifths of the roughly 670 donors were used, and that subset was treated as a discovery cohort. Every discovery cohort repertoire had been produced on one sequencing platform. Class I and class II HLA loci were covered by the typing at four-digit resolution. The number of donors typed differed by locus, with roughly 629-640 for A, B, C, DRB1 and DQB1, roughly 520 for DQA1, under 610 for DPA1, and some 440 for DPB1. About five DR-DQ haplotypes were treated as single units for association and clustering because of strong linkage in the cohort. On average, roughly 250,000 unique TCR beta nucleotide sequences were sequenced per donor among 300 to 500 genotyped donors of the cohort, with 15% to 20% of those sequences being non-productive. Overall study outcomes, separate from this receptor: An earlier analysis of roughly 570 of the donors showed that most TCR beta V segments appeared in productive rearrangements either about 87% or about 30% of the time, which broadly matched IMGT annotations. Because HLA typing was missing for some donors at each locus, association tests included only the typed subset. According to a later analysis, TCR association rates differed among HLA loci, with DRB1 alleles showing the most associated TCRs and HLA-C alleles showing the fewest. CMV serostatus was the only immune exposure information available for the cohort. A group of highly shared sequence variants was considered likely to be a technical artifact of the sequencing pipeline. At a false discovery rate of 0.05, a later analysis linked under 20,000 TCR beta sequences to specific HLA alleles. Strong co-occurrence of HLA alleles, especially DR and DQ, made assigning TCR associations to individual alleles difficult. The study gave a list of 150 to 200 TCR beta chains associated with cytomegalovirus. The 87-base-pair reads could not distinguish some IMGT-functional V segments, including TRBV6-2 and TRBV6-3, so those segments were excluded. This cohort had only TCR beta chains sequenced, and the lack of alpha or paired-chain data limited which features could be detected. Linkage disequilibrium might explain the correlated functional status among segregating V segments, but an unknown experimental factor could not be ruled out. In a later analysis, HLA-associated TCR beta chains were found to be more clonally expanded and to have lower generation probabilities than equally common non-associated chains. A later analysis reported that several top co-occurrence clusters appeared linked to parvovirus B19, influenza, CMV and Epstein-Barr virus. While some public TCRs were present in many individuals, most TCR sequences turned up only very rarely across donors. A further reported finding was that TCR beta sequences accurately predicted the HLA-A and HLA-B alleles for most subjects in the first cohort. V-gene and J-gene trimming of TCR beta chains was associated with a missense DCLRE1C variant in a later genetic analysis, and the association was replicated in an independent cohort. Because counts were too low, under 20 rarely observed V segments, including chromosome 9 orphons, were left out of the earlier analysis of 500 to 750 of the donors. The authors suggested that the approach could potentially be extended to other disease states and immunological phenotypes. In vitro tests confirmed that three of the cytomegalovirus-associated TCR beta chains recognize cytomegalovirus antigens. A later genetic analysis reported fewer N-insertions in productive TCRs among donors in an Asian-associated ancestry cluster than the roughly 700-donor mean. According to a later analysis, most CMV-associated TCR beta chains appeared to be HLA-restricted, and the HLA associations seemed to be driven largely by CMV exposure. Presence/absence analyses assumed roughly uniform sequencing depth across donors, an assumption that may not hold. The classifier was reported to diagnose cytomegalovirus status with high specificity and sensitivity in both the original cohort and the validation cohort.

The CDR3 contains 15 residues, cysteine and phenylalanine counted. Kept here is only the CDR3 DNA, which spans 45 bases and is read in frame from base 1. V is cut back by 2 bases and J by 7 bases, with 8 bases in the junction unmatched. According to the germline V gene (reference sequence), CDR1 reads SGHKS and CDR2 reads YYEKEE. The cohort comprised 670 or so healthy bone marrow donors. All cohort members were sampled while nominally healthy, although unrecorded immune exposures were likely present. The donor was CMV seronegative and was included in the group of a few hundred seronegative cohort members. A peripheral blood sample was collected from each donor, and TCR beta sequencing was performed on peripheral blood mononuclear cells. The Qiagen DNeasy Blood Extraction Kit was used to extract genomic DNA from the blood cell samples.

Material for sequencing was PBMCs. This chain joins TRBV5-5 to TRBJ1-5; 8 central bases correspond to TRBD1. The sequence was obtained from a woman aged 40 to 49 in good health and CMV-seronegative. In nucleotides, the sequence is TGTGCCAGCAGCTTACCAGGGGGCCAGGGGCAGCCCCAGCATTTT. It codes for CASSLPGGQGQPQHF. The variable domain in full, with residues beyond the CDR3 obtained from the reference TRBV5-5 and TRBJ1-5 genes, is DAGVTQSPTHLIKTRGQQVTLRCSPISGHKSVSWYQQVLGQGPQFIFQYYEKEERGRGNFPDRFSARQFPNYSSELNVNALLLGDSALYLCASSLPGGQGQPQHFGDGTRLSIL.